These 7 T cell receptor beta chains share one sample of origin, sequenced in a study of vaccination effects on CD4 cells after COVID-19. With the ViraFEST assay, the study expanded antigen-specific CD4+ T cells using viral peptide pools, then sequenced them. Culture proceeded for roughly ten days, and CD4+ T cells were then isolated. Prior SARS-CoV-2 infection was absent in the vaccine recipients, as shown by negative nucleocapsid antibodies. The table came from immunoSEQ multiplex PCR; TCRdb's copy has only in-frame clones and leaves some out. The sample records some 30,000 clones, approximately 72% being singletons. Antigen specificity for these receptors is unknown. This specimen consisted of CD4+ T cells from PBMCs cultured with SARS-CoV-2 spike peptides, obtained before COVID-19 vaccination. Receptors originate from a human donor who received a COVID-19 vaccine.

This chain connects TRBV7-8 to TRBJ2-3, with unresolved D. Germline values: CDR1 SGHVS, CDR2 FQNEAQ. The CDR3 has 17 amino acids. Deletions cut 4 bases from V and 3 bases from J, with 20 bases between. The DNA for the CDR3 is TGTGCCAGCAGCTCAACCCGGTTTTATGGCCCAACAGATACGCAGTATTTT. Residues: CASSSTRFYGPTDTQYF.

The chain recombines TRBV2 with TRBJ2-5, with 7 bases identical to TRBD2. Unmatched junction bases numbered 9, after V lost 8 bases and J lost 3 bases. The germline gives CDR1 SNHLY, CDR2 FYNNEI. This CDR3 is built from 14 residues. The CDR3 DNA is TGTGCCAGCGGAGGTGAAAGCGGGAAAGAGACCCAGTACTTC. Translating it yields CASGGESGKETQYF.

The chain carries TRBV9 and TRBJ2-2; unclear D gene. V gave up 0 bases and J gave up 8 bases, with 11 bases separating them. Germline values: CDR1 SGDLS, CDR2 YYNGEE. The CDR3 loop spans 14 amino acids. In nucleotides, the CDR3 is TGTGCCAGCAGCGTAGGAACGGGCCGGGGGGAGCTGTTTTTT. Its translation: CASSVGTGRGELFF.

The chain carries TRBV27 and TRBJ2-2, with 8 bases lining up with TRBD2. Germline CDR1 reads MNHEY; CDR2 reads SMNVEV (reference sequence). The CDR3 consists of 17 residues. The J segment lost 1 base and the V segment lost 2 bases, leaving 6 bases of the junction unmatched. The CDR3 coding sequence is TGTGCCAGCAGTTTACTCGGGGCGGGGGGGAACACCGGGGAGCTGTTTTTT. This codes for CASSLLGAGGNTGELFF.

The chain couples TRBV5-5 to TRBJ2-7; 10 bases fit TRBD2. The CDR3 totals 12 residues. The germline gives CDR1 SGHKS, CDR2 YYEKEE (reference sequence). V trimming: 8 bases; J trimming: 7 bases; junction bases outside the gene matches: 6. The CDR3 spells CARRTSGIEQYF. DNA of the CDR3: TGTGCCAGAAGAACTAGCGGGATTGAGCAGTACTTC.

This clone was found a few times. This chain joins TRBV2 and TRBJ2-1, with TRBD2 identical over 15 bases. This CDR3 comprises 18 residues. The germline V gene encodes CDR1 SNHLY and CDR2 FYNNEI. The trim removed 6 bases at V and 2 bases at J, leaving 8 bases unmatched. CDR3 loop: CASSPGLAGGHTYNEQFF. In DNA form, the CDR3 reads TGTGCCAGCAGCCCGGGACTAGCGGGAGGCCATACCTACAATGAGCAGTTCTTC.

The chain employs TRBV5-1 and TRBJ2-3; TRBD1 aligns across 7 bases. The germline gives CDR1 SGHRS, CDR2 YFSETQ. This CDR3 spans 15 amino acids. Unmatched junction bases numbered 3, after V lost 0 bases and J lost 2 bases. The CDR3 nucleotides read TGCGCCAGCAGCTTGGCGGGACAGAACACAGATACGCAGTATTTT. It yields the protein CASSLAGQNTDTQYF.